A selection of T cell receptor beta chains follows, all from one sample in a study of T-cell memory formation after mild COVID-19. TCRdb itself ran the 5' RACE reads through MiXCR, one entry per CDR3 protein. The sample records about 350,000 distinct CDR3 sequences, about an eighth being singletons. What was sequenced was PBMCs or a T cell subset sorted from them (not recorded which). The receptors were gathered from a man between 18 and 35 years old who had mild COVID-19 (a few samples of this study predate the infection). Cell type and time point are not known. Both conserved end residues are part of each CDR3. Fields, in order: clone size, D gene, J gene, V gene, CDR3 protein, CDR3 DNA. The D gene is left open where the match is weak. Size tells how often a clone was seen (once, few, many) or the class of an expanded clone, and some rows leave it out.

size: few
D: NA
J: TRBJ1-2
V: TRBV4-1
CDR3: CASSQAVYSSYTF
DNA: TGCGCCAGCAGCCAAGCAGTTTACAGTTCCTACACCTTC

size: many
D: NA
J: TRBJ1-1
V: TRBV5-1
CDR3: CASSFYRDSGEAFF
DNA: TGCGCCAGCAGCTTCTACCGGGACTCGGGTGAAGCTTTCTTT

size: few
D: NA
J: TRBJ1-2
V: TRBV7-6
CDR3: CASSLVFGDEGYTF
DNA: TGTGCCAGCAGCTTAGTTTTCGGGGATGAAGGCTACACCTTC

size: NA
D: NA
J: TRBJ1-1
V: TRBV27
CDR3: CASSPPGGGVEAFF
DNA: TGTGCCAGCAGTCCCCCGGGGGGGGGGGTTGAAGCTTTCTTT

size: many
D: NA
J: TRBJ2-1
V: TRBV11-2
CDR3: CASSPGRYNEQFF
DNA: TGTGCCAGCAGCCCGGGACGTTACAATGAGCAGTTCTTC

size: NA
D: TRBD1
J: TRBJ2-5
V: TRBV10-3
CDR3: CATGVGTAYQETQYF
DNA: TGTGCCACCGGAGTTGGGACAGCGTACCAAGAGACCCAGTACTTC

size: NA
D: NA
J: TRBJ1-2
V: TRBV7-2
CDR3: CASSLYQGQNTF
DNA: TGTGCCAGCAGCTTATACCAGGGACAAAACACCTTC

size: NA
D: NA
J: TRBJ1-5
V: TRBV20-1
CDR3: CSARDGINQPQHF
DNA: TGCAGTGCTCGGGACGGAATCAATCAGCCCCAGCATTTT

size: NA
D: NA
J: TRBJ1-1
V: TRBV25-1
CDR3: CASSGMNTEAFF
DNA: TGTGCCAGCAGTGGAATGAACACTGAAGCTTTCTTT

size: few
D: NA
J: TRBJ2-2
V: TRBV14
CDR3: CASSPTTTGELFF
DNA: TGTGCCAGCAGCCCGACCACGACCGGGGAGCTGTTTTTT

size: many
D: NA
J: TRBJ2-5
V: TRBV9
CDR3: CASSASQYGETQYF
DNA: TGTGCCAGCAGCGCGTCCCAATATGGGGAGACCCAGTACTTC